Many counts were recorded for the clone carrying this TCR beta chain. These data belong to a study of low-dose radiotherapy and immunotherapy resistance in tumors. Study in general: Patients were treated with intravenous nivolumab at 240 mg every two weeks and were also dosed with ipilimumab at 1 mg/kg every six weeks. Intravenously given cyclophosphamide 200 mg/m2 followed a two-week schedule that placed each dose one day before radiation and immunotherapy.

TRAV- and TRBV-specific primers were used for first-strand cDNA, which covered alpha and beta chains. The authors amplified TCRs for about 20 PCR cycles with a constant-region primer and a V-primer adapter. TCRdb used MiXCR to reprocess the reads, holding one entry per CDR3 protein. This table holds about 82,000 distinct CDR3 sequences, approximately 19% found once. The CDR3 spans 16 residues. From germline, CDR1 is LNHDA and CDR2 SQIVND (reference sequence). V was trimmed by 5 bases and J by 0 bases, leaving 13 bases between them. Time point indicated: before trial treatment. The study gave donors nivolumab, ipilimumab, aspirin, low-dose cyclophosphamide and low-dose radiotherapy.

The V call is TRBV19, the J call TRBJ2-2, with D perhaps given as TRBD1 or TRBD2 (5 bases each). The TCR originated in a male donor with prostate cancer. The sample consisted of PBMCs, taken before treatment. In DNA form, the CDR3 reads TGTGCCAGTAGTTCCCCGGGACCTGCGAACACCGGGGAGCTGTTTTTT. It codes for CASSSPGPANTGELFF.